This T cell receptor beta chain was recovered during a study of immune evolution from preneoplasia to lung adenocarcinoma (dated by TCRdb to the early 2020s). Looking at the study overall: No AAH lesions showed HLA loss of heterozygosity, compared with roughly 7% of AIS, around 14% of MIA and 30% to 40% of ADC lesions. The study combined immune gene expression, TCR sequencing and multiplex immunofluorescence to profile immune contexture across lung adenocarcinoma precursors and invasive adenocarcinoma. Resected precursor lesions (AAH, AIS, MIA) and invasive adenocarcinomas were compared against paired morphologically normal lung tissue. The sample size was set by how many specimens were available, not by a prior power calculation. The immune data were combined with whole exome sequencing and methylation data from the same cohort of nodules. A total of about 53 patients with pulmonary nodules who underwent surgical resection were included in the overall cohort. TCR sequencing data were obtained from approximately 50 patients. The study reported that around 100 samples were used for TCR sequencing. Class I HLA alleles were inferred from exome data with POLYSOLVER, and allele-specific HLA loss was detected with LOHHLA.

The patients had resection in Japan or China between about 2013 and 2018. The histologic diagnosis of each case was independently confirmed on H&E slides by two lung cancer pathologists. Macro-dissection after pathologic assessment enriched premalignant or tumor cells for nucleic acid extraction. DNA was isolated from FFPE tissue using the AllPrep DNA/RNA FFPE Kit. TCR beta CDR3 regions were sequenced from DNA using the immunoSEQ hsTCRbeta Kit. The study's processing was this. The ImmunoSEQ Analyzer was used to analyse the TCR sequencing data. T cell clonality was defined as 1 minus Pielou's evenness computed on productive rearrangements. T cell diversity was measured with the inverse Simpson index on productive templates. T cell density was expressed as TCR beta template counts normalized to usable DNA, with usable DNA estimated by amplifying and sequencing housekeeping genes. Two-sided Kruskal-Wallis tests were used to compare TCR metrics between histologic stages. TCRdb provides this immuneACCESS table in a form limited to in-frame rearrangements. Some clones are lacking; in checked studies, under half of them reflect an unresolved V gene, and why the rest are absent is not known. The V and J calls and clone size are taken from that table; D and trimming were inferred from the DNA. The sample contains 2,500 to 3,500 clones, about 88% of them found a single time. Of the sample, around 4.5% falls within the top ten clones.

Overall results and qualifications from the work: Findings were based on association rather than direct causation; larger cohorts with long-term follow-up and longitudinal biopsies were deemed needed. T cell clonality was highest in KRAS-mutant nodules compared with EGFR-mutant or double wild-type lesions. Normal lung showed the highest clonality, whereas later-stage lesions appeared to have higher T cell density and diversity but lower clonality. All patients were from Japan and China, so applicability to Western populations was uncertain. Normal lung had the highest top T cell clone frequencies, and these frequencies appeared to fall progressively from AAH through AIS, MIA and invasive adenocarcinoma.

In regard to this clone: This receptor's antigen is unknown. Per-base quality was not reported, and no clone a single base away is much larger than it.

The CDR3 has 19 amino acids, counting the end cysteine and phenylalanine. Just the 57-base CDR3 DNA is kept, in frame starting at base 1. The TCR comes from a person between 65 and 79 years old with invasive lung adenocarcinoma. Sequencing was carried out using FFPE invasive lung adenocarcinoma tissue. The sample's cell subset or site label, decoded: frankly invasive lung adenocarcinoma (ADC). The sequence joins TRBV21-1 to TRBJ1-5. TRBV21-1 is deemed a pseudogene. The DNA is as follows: TGTGCCAGCAGCAAAGAGCCTAACTACAGTCGGGCTAGCAATCAGCCCCAGCATTTT. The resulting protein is CASSKEPNYSRASNQPQHF.